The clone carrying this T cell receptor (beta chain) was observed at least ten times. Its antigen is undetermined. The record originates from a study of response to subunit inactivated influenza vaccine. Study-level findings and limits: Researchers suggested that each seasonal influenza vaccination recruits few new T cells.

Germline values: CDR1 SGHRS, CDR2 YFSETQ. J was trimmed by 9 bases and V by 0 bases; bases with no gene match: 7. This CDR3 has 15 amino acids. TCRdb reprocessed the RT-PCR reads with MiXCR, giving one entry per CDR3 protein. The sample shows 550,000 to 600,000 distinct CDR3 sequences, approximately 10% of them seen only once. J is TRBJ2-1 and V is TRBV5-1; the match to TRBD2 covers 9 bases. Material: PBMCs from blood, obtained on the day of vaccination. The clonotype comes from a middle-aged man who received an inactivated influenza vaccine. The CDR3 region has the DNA TGCGCCAGCAGCTTGGAGGGACTAGCCGGGAGTGAGCAGTTCTTC. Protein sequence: CASSLEGLAGSEQFF.